The clone carrying this TCR beta chain was detected ten times or more. This sample is part of a study of low-dose radiotherapy and immunotherapy resistance in tumors. Study information: With fractions of 0.5 Gy given every 2 weeks, Cohort 1 accumulated a total of 6.5 Gy. Every day for four cycles from cycle 1 day 1, patients took 300 mg of oral aspirin.

V trimming: 1 base; J trimming: 6 bases; junction bases outside the gene matches: 0. Germline lookup yields CDR1 SEHNR and CDR2 FQNEAQ (reference sequence). This CDR3 is 14 amino acids long. TRAV and TRBV primers primed cDNA for both TCRalpha and TCRbeta. With a V-primer adapter and a constant-region primer, TCRs were amplified for 20 PCR cycles. Isolated mRNA was amplified by in vitro transcription. TCRdb redid the calling of the reads with MiXCR, one entry per CDR3 protein. The table includes around 79,000 distinct CDR3 sequences, around 18% detected once. Stated time point: before trial treatment. The rearrangement joins TRBV7-9 to TRBJ2-1, with 10 bases identical to TRBD1. The receptor comes from a male donor with prostate cancer. Sequencing used PBMCs, obtained before treatment. CDR3 loop: CASSLGTGGNEQFF. In nucleotides, the CDR3 is TGTGCCAGCAGCTTAGGGACAGGGGGCAATGAGCAGTTCTTC.